This entry describes one T cell receptor (beta chain). No antigen is known for it. This sample is part of a study of identical twins. TCRdb independently ran MiXCR on the 5' RACE reads; one entry per CDR3 protein. Here the sample spans roughly 250,000 distinct CDR3 sequences, more than 13% being singletons. V lost 5 bases to trimming and J lost 2 bases, with 7 bases between them. This CDR3 spans 14 amino acids. Study-level points and caveats: Models predicted less out-of-frame TCR alpha sharing in monozygotic twins than was found.

The chain employs TRBV12-3 or TRBV12-4 and TRBJ2-6; D unresolved. The sequenced material came from memory (CD45RO+) T cells sorted from blood. This clonotype was obtained from a woman aged 18-30 years in good health. The CDR3 region has the DNA TGTGCCAGCAGTCATGATCCTGGGGCCAACGTCCTGACTTTC. Translated, it gives CASSHDPGANVLTF.